This TCR beta chain is drawn from a study of T cells in tumors after PD-1 blockade. Study as a whole: Each patient got pembrolizumab 200 mg every 3 weeks or cemiplimab 350 mg every 2 weeks.

TCRdb's table, derived via immunoSEQ multiplex PCR, lists solely in-frame clones and lacks some. Of about 34,000 clones in the sample, 70% to 75% were seen once. The CDR3 spans 11 residues. From germline, CDR1 is DFQATT and CDR2 SNEGSKA (reference sequence). V shed 6 bases and J 10 bases; nucleotides not matched to a gene: 5. Genomic DNA template from tumor biopsies or peripheral blood, roughly 616 ng to 6,004 ng input. Sequenced material: PBMCs, taken after anti-PD-1 treatment. The chain couples TRBV20-1 to TRBJ2-1; 8 bases are a match to TRBD1. This TCR was sampled from a human donor with basal cell carcinoma. In DNA, the CDR3 is TGCAGTGCCCGGACAGGGAGGGAGCAGTTCTTC. This translates into CSARTGREQFF.